This passage covers 14 T cell receptor beta chains from one sample sequenced in a study of T cell repertoires in cytomegalovirus infection. TCRdb processed the reads anew with MiXCR; each CDR3 protein has one entry. The sample carries about 160,000 distinct CDR3 sequences, 20% to 25% recorded once. Antigens of these TCRs are unknown. The input for sequencing was CD8+ T cells from cultured PBMCs, taken from culture after CMV antigen stimulation. These receptor sequences come from a human donor in good health (CMV status not recorded). Some clones in this sample may be carry-over from other donors' samples.

This clonotype was detected only a few times. The chain recombines TRBV7-8 with TRBJ2-3, with a weak D call TRBD2 (6 bases). CDR3 length: 15 amino acids. Per the germline V gene, CDR1 is SGHVS and CDR2 is FQNEAQ. The V gene lost 4 bases and the J gene lost 2 bases, with 13 bases spanning the gap. In DNA form, the CDR3 reads TGTGCCAGCAGCTCGACCGGGAGATACACAGATACGCAGTATTTT. Translating it yields CASSSTGRYTDTQYF.

This clonotype was detected many times. This sequence joins TRBV4-3 and TRBJ2-3; D is unclear. The germline V gene encodes CDR1 LGHNA and CDR2 YSLEER. This CDR3 contains 16 residues. V was cut by 4 bases and J by 0 bases, with 14 bases left in between. For the CDR3, the DNA is TGCGCCAGCAGCCCTCAAATCGGCGTTAGCACAGATACGCAGTATTTT. This sequence encodes CASSPQIGVSTDTQYF.

A few counts support this clonotype. This chain joins TRBV7-8 and TRBJ1-2; D is perhaps TRBD1 (6 bases). CDR1 is SGHVS and CDR2 is FQNEAQ in the germline V gene. V was cut by 5 bases and J by 7 bases, with 14 bases left in between. The CDR3 loop spans 13 amino acids. CDR3 sequence: CASSPNHRVGYTF. CDR3 DNA: TGTGCCAGCAGCCCGAACCACAGGGTTGGCTACACCTTC.

The CDR3 loop is CASSPSGGFQETQYF. CDR3 bases: TGTGCCAGCAGCCCTAGCGGGGGTTTCCAAGAGACCCAGTACTTC. The gene calls are TRBV11-2 and TRBJ2-5; 10 bases agree with TRBD2. Germline values: CDR1 SGHAT, CDR2 FQNNGV. The length of the CDR3 is 15 residues. The V gene end was trimmed by 5 bases and the J gene end by 1 base; junction bases not matched to a gene: 4.

V usage is TRBV4-1 and J usage is TRBJ1-1; D is ambiguous. With 4 bases removed from V and 1 base from J, the gap between germline ends came to 13 bases. Germline loops: CDR1 MGHRA, CDR2 YSYEKL. This CDR3 has 15 amino acids. The CDR3 spells CASSLYDRPNTEAFF. The CDR3 coding sequence is TGCGCCAGCAGCCTATATGATCGACCGAACACTGAAGCTTTCTTT.

This clonotype was seen only a few times. The V and J genes are TRBV7-9 and TRBJ1-2; 7 bases agree with TRBD1. CDR3 length: 15 residues. V lost 4 bases to trimming and J lost 2 bases; unmatched junction nucleotides: 7. The germline V gene has CDR1 SEHNR and CDR2 FQNEAQ (reference sequence). In nucleotides, the CDR3 is TGTGCCAGCAGCTCCCCGGGACAGAGAAACTATGGCTACACCTTC. The encoded protein is CASSSPGQRNYGYTF.

The table lists this clonotype with a few counts. This chain connects TRBV7-2 to TRBJ1-6; 7 nucleotides agree with TRBD1. V shed 5 bases and J 7 bases; nucleotides not matched to a gene: 11. CDR3 size: 16 residues. Germline V gene sequence: CDR1 SGHTA, CDR2 FQGNSA. The CDR3 loop is CASSHWGQRTNSPLHF. The CDR3 DNA follows: TGTGCCAGCAGCCACTGGGGACAGAGGACCAATTCACCCCTCCACTTT.

The table lists this clonotype with a few counts. The V call is TRBV27, the J call TRBJ2-2, with D perhaps TRBD1 or TRBD2 (5 bases each). V dropped 5 bases and J dropped 3 bases, with 13 bases sitting between them. CDR1 is MNHEY and CDR2 is SMNVEV in the germline V gene (reference sequence). The CDR3 totals 15 residues. CDR3 protein: CASSRGTADTGELFF. The CDR3, as DNA: TGTGCCAGCAGTAGAGGGACGGCAGACACCGGGGAGCTGTTTTTT.

The chain couples TRBV6-6 to TRBJ1-1; D is undetermined. The CDR3 is 14 amino acids. The V end was cut by 0 bases, the J end by 10 bases, with 15 bases between. Germline V CDR1 and CDR2: MNHNY, SVGAGI (reference sequence). DNA of the CDR3: TGTGCCAGCAGTTACTCTGCCAGCCCCCTCGGAGCTTTCTTT. As protein: CASSYSASPLGAFF.

This clonotype has just a few counts. The chain links TRBV7-6 to TRBJ2-4; D possibly matches TRBD1 or TRBD2 (5 bases each). V was trimmed by 5 bases and J by 0 bases, leaving 14 bases between them. The CDR3 has 16 amino acids. Germline CDR1 and CDR2: SGHVS and FNYEAQ. CDR3 in DNA: TGTGCCAGCAGCCCAGGGACGGAACTAGCCAAAAACATTCAGTACTTC. It yields the protein CASSPGTELAKNIQYF.

This clonotype has just a few counts. J is TRBJ2-7 and V is TRBV7-2; no firm D call. This CDR3 region has 11 residues. CDR1 and CDR2 from the germline V gene are SGHTA and FQGNSA. Between the trimmed V and J ends, which lost 2 bases and 6 bases, there was a span of 5 bases. CDR3 bases: TGTGCCAGCAGCTTAACCCCCGAGCAGTACTTC. Translated: CASSLTPEQYF.

This clonotype was seen many times. This chain joins TRBV7-6 and TRBJ1-2; D might be TRBD1 (5 bases). The CDR3 length is 15 residues. The V end was cut by 5 bases, the J end by 7 bases, with 20 bases between. Per germline, CDR1 SGHVS and CDR2 FNYEAQ. This CDR3 is CASSPGLARGPGYTF. DNA for the CDR3: TGTGCCAGCAGCCCTGGTCTAGCCCGGGGCCCTGGCTACACCTTC.

The gene calls are TRBV7-9 and TRBJ1-1, with 8 nucleotides matching TRBD1. CDR3 length: 15 amino acids. Trimming cost V 5 bases and J 3 bases; bases outside gene matches: 8. Per the germline V gene, CDR1 is SEHNR and CDR2 is FQNEAQ (reference sequence). CDR3 DNA sequence: TGTGCCAGCAGCGGGTGGACAGGGTATGACACTGAAGCTTTCTTT. Its translation is CASSGWTGYDTEAFF.

This chain connects TRBV4-3 to TRBJ2-7; 10 positions agree with TRBD1. The junction had 6 bases not matched to a gene; V was cut back by 2 bases and J by 5 bases. The CDR3 length is 15 residues. Germline-derived CDR1 and CDR2 are LGHNA and YSLEER. The CDR3 loop is CASSQHDRGLDEQYF. Here the CDR3 DNA reads TGCGCCAGCAGCCAACATGACAGGGGGCTCGACGAGCAGTACTTC.